This T cell receptor (beta chain) was found in a study of cytomegalovirus exposure and HLA in healthy donors. Findings and caveats of the study: TRBV6-2, TRBV6-3 and some other V segments were excluded as indistinguishable.

This clone appeared once. The antigen remains unidentified. Researchers ran the PCR with 60 Vbeta and 13 Jbeta primers. Only in-frame clones appear in the TCRdb table, and some are missing; sequencing was by immunoSEQ multiplex PCR. This table holds roughly 130,000 clones, more than 60% found once. Trimming shortened V by 10 bases and J by 3 bases, and 12 bases separated the two germline ends. Germline CDR1 is MNHEY and CDR2 is SMNVEV (reference sequence). The CDR3 is made up of 12 amino acids. Source material: PBMCs. The chain joins TRBV27 to TRBJ1-2, with a weak D call TRBD1 (6 bases). This sequence originates from a woman aged 35 to 49 in good health and CMV-seropositive. The CDR3 reads CATSTGYYGYTF. In nucleotides, the CDR3 is TGTGCCACGTCTACAGGGTACTATGGCTACACCTTC.